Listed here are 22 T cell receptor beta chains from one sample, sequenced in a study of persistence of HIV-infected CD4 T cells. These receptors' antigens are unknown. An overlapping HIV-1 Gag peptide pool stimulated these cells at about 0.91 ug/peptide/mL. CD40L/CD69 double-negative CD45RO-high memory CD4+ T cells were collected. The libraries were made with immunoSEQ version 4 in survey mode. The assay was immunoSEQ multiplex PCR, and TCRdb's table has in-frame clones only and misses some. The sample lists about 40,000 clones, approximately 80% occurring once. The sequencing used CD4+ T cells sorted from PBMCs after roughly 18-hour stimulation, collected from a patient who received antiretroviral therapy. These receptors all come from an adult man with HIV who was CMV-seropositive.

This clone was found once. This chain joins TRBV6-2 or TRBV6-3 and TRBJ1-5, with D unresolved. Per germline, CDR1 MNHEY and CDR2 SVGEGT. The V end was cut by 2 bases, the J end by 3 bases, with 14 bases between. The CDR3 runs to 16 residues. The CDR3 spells CASSYPRFLDNQPQHF. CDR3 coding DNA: TGTGCCAGCAGTTACCCCCGATTCCTTGACAATCAGCCCCAGCATTTT.

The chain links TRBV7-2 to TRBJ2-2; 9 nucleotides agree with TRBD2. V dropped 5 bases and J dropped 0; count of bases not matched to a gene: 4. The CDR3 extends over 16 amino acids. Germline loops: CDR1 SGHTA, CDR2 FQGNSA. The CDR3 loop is CASSLSGGSNTGELFF. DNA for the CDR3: TGTGCCAGCAGCCTTAGCGGGGGTTCGAACACCGGGGAGCTGTTTTTT.

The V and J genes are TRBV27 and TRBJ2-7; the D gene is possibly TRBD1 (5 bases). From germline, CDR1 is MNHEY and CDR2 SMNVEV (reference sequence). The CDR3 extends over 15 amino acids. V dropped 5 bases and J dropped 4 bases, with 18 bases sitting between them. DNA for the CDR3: TGTGCCAGCAGTCCAGGGCAGCTCACCCTTTACGAGCAGTACTTC. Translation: CASSPGQLTLYEQYF.

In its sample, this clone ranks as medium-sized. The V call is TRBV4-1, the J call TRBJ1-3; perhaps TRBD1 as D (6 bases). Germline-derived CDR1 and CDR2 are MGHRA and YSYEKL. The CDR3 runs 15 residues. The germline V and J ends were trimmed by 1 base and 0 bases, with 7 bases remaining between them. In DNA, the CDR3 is TGCGCCAGCAGCCAAGGGACAGCCTCTGGAAACACCATATATTTT. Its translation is CASSQGTASGNTIYF.

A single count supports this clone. In DNA form, the CDR3 reads TGTGCCAGCAGCTTGTTCAACCGGGACAACTACAATGAGCAGTTCTTC. It is translated as CASSLFNRDNYNEQFF. The V gene is TRBV5-6, the J gene TRBJ2-1; a possible D gene is TRBD1 (6 bases). CDR3 length: 16 residues. Trimming stripped 1 base from V and 3 bases from J, with 14 bases between. Germline V gene sequence: CDR1 SGHDT, CDR2 YYEEEE.

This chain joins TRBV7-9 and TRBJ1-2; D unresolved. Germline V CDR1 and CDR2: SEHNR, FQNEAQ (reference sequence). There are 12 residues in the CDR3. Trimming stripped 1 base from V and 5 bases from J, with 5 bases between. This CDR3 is CASSLEVYGYTF. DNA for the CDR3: TGTGCCAGCAGCTTAGAAGTATATGGCTACACCTTC.

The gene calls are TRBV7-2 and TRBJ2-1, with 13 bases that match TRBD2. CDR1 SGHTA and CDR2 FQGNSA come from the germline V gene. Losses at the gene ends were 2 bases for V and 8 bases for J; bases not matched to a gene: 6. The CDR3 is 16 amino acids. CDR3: CASSLSRTSGSYEQFF. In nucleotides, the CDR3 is TGTGCCAGCAGCTTATCAAGGACTAGCGGGAGCTATGAGCAGTTCTTC.

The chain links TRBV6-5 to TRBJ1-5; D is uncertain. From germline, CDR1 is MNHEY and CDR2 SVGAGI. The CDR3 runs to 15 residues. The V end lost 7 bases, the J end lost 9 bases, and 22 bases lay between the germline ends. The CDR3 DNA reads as TGTGCCAGCACCCTCTCTAAGGACGGGATCAGGCCCCAGCATTTT. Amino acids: CASTLSKDGIRPQHF.

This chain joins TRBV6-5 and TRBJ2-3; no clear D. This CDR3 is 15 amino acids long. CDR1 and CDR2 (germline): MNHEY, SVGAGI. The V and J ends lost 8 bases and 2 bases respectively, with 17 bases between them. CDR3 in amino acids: CASSKAGRSTDTQYF. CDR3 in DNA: TGTGCCAGCTCCAAGGCAGGCCGGTCCACAGATACGCAGTATTTT.

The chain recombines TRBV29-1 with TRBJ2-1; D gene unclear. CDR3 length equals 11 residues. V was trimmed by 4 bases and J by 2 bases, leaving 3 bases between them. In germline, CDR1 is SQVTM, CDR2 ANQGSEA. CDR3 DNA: TGCAGCGTTGGGGCCTACAATGAGCAGTTCTTC. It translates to CSVGAYNEQFF.

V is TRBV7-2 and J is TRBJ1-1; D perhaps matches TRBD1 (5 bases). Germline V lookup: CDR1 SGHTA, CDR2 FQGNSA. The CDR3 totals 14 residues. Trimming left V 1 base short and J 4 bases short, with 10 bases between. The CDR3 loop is CASSLEGLGTEAFF. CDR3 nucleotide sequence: TGTGCCAGCAGCTTAGAGGGGCTCGGCACTGAAGCTTTCTTT.

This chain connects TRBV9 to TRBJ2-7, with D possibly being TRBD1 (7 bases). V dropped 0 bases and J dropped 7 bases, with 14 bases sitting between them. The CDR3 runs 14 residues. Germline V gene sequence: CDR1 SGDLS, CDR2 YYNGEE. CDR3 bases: TGTGCCAGCAGCGTAGTTTTGGCAGGGGGGGAGCAGTACTTC. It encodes CASSVVLAGGEQYF.

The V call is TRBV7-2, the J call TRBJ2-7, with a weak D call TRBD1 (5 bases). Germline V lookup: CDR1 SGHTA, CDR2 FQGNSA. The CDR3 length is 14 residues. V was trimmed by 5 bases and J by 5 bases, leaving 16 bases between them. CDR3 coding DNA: TGTGCCAGCAGCAGGGGATACGGGTTTGACGAGCAGTACTTC. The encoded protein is CASSRGYGFDEQYF.

CDR3 nucleotide sequence: TGTGCCTGGAGCCTCAACTCTGAAAAACTGTTTTTT. Translation gives CAWSLNSEKLFF. The rearrangement uses TRBV30 and TRBJ1-4; no clear D gene. The ends were cut back, 3 bases at V and 7 bases at J, with 9 bases in the middle. Germline CDR1 is GTSNPN and CDR2 is SVGIG (reference sequence). CDR3 length: 12 residues.

The CDR3 reads CASSPRDPSNYGYTF. The CDR3 nucleotides are TGCGCCAGCAGCCCCCGGGATCCATCTAACTATGGCTACACCTTC. The genes are TRBV5-1 and TRBJ1-2; D uncertain. This CDR3 is 15 amino acids long. From germline, CDR1 is SGHRS and CDR2 YFSETQ. Trimming took 4 bases from V and 0 from J, leaving 13 bases between them.

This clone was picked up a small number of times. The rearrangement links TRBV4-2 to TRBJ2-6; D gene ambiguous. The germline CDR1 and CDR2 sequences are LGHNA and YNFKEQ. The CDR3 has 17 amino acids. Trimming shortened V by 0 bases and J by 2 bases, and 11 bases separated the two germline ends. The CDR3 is CASSQDRAVAGANVLTF. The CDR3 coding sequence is TGTGCCAGCAGCCAAGATCGTGCCGTCGCTGGGGCCAACGTCCTGACTTTC.

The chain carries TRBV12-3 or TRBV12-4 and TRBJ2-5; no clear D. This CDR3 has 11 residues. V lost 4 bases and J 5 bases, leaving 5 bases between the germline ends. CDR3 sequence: CASSSLETQYF. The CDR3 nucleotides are TGTGCCAGCAGTTCATTGGAGACCCAGTACTTC.

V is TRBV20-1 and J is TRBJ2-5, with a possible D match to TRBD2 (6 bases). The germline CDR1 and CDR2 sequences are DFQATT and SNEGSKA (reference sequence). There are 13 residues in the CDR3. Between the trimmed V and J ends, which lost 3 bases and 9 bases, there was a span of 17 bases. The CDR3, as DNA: TGCAGTGCTAGTCTGTGGGGACTTAGGGCCCAGTACTTC. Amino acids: CSASLWGLRAQYF.

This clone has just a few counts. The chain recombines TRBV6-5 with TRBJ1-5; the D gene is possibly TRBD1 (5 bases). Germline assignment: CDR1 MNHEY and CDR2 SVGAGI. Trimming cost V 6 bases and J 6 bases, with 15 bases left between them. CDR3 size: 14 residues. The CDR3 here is CASSDSGGGQPQHF. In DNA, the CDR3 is TGTGCCAGCAGCGACTCGGGCGGGGGTCAGCCCCAGCATTTT.

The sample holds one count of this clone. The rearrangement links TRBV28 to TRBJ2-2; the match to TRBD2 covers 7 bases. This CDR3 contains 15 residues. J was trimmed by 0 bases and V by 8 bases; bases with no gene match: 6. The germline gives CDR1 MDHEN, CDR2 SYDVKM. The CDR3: CASLVGGTNTGELFF. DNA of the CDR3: TGTGCCAGCTTAGTGGGGGGGACGAACACCGGGGAGCTGTTTTTT.

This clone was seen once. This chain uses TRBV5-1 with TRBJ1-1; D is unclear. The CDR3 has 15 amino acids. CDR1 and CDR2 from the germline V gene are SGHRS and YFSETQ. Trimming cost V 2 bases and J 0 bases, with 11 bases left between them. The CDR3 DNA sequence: TGCGCCAGCAGCTTAGACCCAGCCTTGAACACTGAAGCTTTCTTT. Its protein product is CASSLDPALNTEAFF.

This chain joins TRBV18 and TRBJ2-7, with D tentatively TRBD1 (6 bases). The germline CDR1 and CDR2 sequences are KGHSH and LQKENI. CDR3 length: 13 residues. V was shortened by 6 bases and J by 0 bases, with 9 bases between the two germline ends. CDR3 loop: CASSRGSSYEQYF. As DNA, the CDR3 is TGTGCCAGCTCCAGGGGAAGCTCCTACGAGCAGTACTTC.